Each of the 2 T cell receptor beta chains below was sequenced from the same sample in a study of cytomegalovirus exposure and HLA in healthy donors. Sequencing used immunoSEQ multiplex PCR; TCRdb keeps in-frame clones, though not all of them. The sample lists some 130,000 clones, about 88% occurring once. The specimen was PBMCs. Source of these receptors: a man aged 25 to 45 in good health and CMV-seronegative.

The chain carries TRBV6-5 and TRBJ2-5, with 8 bases that match TRBD1. The CDR3 is 15 residues long. The germline V gene has CDR1 MNHEY and CDR2 SVGAGI. With 0 bases clipped from V and 5 bases from J, the junction kept 5 bases outside the gene matches. CDR3 loop: CASSYSVQGDETQYF. DNA of the CDR3: TGTGCCAGCAGTTACTCGGTACAGGGGGATGAGACCCAGTACTTC.

CDR3 in amino acids: CASSGGGQGRGTEAFF. The CDR3 DNA is TGTGCCAGTAGTGGGGGGGGACAGGGAAGAGGGACTGAAGCTTTCTTT. V is TRBV19 and J is TRBJ1-1; TRBD1 aligns across 9 bases. The junction had 12 bases not matched to a gene; V was cut back by 5 bases and J by 5 bases. This CDR3 has 16 amino acids. Germline CDR1 LNHDA, CDR2 SQIVND (reference sequence).